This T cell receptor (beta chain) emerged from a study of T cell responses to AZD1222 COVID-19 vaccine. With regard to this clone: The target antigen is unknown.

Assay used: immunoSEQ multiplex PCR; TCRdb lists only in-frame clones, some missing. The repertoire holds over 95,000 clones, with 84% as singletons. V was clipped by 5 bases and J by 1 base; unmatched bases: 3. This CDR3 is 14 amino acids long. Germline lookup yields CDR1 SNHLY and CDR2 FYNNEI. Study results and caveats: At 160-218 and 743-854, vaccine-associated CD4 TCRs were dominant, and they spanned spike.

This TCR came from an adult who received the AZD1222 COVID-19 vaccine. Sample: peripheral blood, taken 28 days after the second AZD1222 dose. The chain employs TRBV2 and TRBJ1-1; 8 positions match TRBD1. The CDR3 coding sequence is TGTGCCAGCAGTATGGGACAGGAGAACACTGAAGCTTTCTTT. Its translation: CASSMGQENTEAFF. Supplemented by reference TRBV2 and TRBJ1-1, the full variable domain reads EPEVTQTPSHQVTQMGQEVILRCVPISNHLYFYWYRQILGQKVEFLVSFYNNEISEKSEIFDDQFSVERPDGSNFTLKIRSTKLEDSAMYFCASSMGQENTEAFFGQGTRLTVV.